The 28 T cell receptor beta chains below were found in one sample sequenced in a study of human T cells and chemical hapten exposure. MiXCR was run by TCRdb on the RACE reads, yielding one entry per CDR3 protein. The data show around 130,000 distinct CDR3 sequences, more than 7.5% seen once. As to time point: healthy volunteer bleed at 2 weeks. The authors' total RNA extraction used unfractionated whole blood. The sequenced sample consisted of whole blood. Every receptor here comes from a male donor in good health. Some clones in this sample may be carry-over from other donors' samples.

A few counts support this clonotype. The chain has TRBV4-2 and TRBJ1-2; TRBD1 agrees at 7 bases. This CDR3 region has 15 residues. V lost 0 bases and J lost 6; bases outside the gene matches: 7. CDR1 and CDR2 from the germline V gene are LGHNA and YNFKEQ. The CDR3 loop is CASSQDRRGRDGYTF. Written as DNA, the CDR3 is TGTGCCAGCAGCCAAGATAGGAGGGGGCGCGATGGCTACACCTTC.

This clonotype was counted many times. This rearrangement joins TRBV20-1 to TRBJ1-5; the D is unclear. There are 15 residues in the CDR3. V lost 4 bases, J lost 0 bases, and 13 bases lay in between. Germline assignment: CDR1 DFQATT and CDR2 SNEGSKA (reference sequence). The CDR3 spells CSAKEWIYSNQPQHF. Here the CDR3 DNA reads TGCAGTGCTAAAGAATGGATTTATAGCAATCAGCCCCAGCATTTT.

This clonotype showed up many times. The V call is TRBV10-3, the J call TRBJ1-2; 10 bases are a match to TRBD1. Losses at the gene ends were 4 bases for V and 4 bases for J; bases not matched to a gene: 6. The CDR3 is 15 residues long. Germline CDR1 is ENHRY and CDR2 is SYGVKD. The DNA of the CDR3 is TGTGCCATCAGTGGTACCGGGACAGGGGCCTATGGCTACACCTTC. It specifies CAISGTGTGAYGYTF.

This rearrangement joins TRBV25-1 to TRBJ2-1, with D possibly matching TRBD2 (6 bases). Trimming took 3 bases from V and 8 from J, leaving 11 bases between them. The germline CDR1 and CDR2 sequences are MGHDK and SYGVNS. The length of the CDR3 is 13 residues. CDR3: CASSDIWGDEQFF. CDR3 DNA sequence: TGTGCCAGCAGTGATATATGGGGGGATGAGCAGTTCTTC. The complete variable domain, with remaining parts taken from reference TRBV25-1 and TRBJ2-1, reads EADIYQTPRYLVIGTGKKITLECSQTMGHDKMYWYQQDPGMELHLIHYSYGVNSTEKGDLSSESTVSRIRTEHFPLTLESARPSHTSQYLCASSDIWGDEQFFGPGTRLTVL.

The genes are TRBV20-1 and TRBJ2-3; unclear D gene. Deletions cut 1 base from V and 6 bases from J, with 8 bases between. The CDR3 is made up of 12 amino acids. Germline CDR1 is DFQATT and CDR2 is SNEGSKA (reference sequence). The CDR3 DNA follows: TGCAGTGCTAGAGTTACAGCGGATACGCAGTATTTT. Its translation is CSARVTADTQYF.

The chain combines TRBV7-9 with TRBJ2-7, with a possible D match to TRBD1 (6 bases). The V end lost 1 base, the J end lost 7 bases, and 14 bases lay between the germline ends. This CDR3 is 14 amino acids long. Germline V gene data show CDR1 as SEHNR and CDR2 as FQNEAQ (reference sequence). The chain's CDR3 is CASSLGTGFSEQYF. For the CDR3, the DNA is TGTGCCAGCAGCTTAGGAACAGGGTTCTCTGAGCAGTACTTC.

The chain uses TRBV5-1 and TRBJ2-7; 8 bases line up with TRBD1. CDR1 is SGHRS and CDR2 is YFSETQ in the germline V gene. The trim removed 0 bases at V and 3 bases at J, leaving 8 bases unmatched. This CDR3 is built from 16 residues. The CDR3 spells CASSLDSGGTYYEQYF. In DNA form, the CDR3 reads TGCGCCAGCAGCTTGGATTCAGGGGGCACATACTACGAGCAGTACTTC.

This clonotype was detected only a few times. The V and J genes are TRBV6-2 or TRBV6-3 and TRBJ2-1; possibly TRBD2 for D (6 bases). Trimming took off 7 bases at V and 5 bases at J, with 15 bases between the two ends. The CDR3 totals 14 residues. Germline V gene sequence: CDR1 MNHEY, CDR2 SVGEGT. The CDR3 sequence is CASIAGGTNNEQFF. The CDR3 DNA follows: TGTGCCAGCATCGCCGGGGGAACTAACAATGAGCAGTTCTTC.

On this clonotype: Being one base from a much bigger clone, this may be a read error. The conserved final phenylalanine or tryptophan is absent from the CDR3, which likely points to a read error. CDR3 sequence reads: CASSYGLAGTGELFS. Written as DNA, the CDR3 is TGTGCCAGCAGTTACGGACTAGCGGGGACCGGGGAGCTGTTTTCT. The chain combines TRBV6-2 or TRBV6-3 with TRBJ2-2, with 12 bases that match TRBD2. J gave up 5 bases and V 2 bases, and 0 bases lay outside the gene matches. CDR1 and CDR2 (germline): MNHEY, SVGEGT. This CDR3 region has 15 residues.

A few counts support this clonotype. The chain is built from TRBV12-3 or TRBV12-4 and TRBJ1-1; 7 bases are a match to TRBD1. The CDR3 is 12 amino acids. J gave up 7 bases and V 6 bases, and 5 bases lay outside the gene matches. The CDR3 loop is CASRTGTNEAFF. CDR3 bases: TGTGCCAGCAGGACAGGGACGAATGAAGCTTTCTTT.

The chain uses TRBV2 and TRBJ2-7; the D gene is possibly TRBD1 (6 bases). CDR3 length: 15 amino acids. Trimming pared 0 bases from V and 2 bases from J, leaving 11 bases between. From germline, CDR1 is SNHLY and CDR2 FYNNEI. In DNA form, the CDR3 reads TGTGCCAGCAGTGAAGCCGGGACACAAACCTACGAGCAGTACTTC. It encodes CASSEAGTQTYEQYF.

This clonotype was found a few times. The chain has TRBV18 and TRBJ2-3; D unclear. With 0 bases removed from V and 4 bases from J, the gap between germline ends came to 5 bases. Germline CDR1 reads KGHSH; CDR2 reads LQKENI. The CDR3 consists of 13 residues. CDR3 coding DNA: TGTGCCAGCTCACCACCGGGCGCAGATACGCAGTATTTT. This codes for CASSPPGADTQYF. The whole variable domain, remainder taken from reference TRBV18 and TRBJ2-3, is NAGVMQNPRHLVRRRGQEARLRCSPMKGHSHVYWYRQLPEEGLKFMVYLQKENIIDESGMPKERFSAEFPKEGPSILRIQQVVRGDSAAYFCASSPPGADTQYFGPGTRLTVL.

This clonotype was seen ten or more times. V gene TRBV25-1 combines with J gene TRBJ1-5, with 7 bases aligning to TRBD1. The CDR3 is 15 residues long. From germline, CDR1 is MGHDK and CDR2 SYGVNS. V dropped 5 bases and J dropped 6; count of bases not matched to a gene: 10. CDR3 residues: CASSTMTGWGQPQHF. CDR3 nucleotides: TGTGCCAGCAGTACTATGACAGGGTGGGGTCAGCCCCAGCATTTT. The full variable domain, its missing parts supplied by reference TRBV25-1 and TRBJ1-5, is EADIYQTPRYLVIGTGKKITLECSQTMGHDKMYWYQQDPGMELHLIHYSYGVNSTEKGDLSSESTVSRIRTEHFPLTLESARPSHTSQYLCASSTMTGWGQPQHFGDGTRLSIL.

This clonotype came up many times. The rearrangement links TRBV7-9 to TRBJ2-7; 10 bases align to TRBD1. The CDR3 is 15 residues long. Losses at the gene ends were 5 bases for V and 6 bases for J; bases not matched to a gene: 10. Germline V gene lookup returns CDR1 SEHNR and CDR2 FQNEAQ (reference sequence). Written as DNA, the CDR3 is TGTGCCAGCAGCCCGCCCGGGACAGGGGCCTTCGAGCAGTACTTC. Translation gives CASSPPGTGAFEQYF.

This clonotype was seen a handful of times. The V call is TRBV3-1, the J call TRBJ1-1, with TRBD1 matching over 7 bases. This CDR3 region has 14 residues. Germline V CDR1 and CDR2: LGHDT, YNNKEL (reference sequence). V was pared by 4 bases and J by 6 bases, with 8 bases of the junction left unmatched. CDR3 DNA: TGTGCCAGCAGCCGATTTCAGGGGGTGGCTGAAGCTTTCTTT. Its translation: CASSRFQGVAEAFF.

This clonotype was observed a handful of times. This CDR3 is CASSFRDGTEQYF. CDR3 sequence (DNA): TGTGCCAGCAGCTTCCGGGACGGAACTGAGCAGTACTTC. This sequence joins TRBV7-9 and TRBJ2-7; D is tentatively TRBD1 or TRBD2 (5 bases each). The V gene lost 3 bases and the J gene lost 7 bases, with 13 bases spanning the gap. This CDR3 comprises 13 residues. Germline CDR1 reads SEHNR; CDR2 reads FQNEAQ (reference sequence).

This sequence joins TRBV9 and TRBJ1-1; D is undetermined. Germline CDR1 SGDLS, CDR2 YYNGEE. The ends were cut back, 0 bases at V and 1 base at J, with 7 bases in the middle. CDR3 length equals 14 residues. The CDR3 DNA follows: TGTGCCAGCAGCGTAGTGTCGGAGAACACTGAAGCTTTCTTT. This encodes CASSVVSENTEAFF.

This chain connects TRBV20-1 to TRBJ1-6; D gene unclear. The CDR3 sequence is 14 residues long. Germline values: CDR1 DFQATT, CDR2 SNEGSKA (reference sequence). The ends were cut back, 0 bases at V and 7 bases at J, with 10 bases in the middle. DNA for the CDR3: TGCAGTGCTAGAGAGGCGTCTTCGAATTCACCCCTCCACTTT. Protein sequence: CSAREASSNSPLHF.

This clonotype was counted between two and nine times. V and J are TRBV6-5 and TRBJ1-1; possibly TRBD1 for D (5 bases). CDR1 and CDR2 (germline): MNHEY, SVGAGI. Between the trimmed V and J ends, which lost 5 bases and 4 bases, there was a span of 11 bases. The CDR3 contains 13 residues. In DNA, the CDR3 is TGTGCCAGCAGTCCAGGGTTGAGCACTGAAGCTTTCTTT. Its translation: CASSPGLSTEAFF.

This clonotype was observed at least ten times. This CDR3 is CASSAHQEASYGYTF. The CDR3, as DNA: TGTGCCAGCAGCGCACACCAGGAGGCCTCCTATGGCTACACCTTC. V gene TRBV7-8 combines with J gene TRBJ1-2; the D is unclear. From germline, CDR1 is SGHVS and CDR2 FQNEAQ. CDR3 length: 15 amino acids. Trimming took off 5 bases at V and 4 bases at J, with 17 bases between the two ends.

The CDR3 here is CAWDPGTQVSYEQYF. CDR3 sequence (DNA): TGTGCCTGGGACCCCGGGACCCAAGTTTCCTACGAGCAGTACTTC. The genes are TRBV30 and TRBJ2-7; possibly TRBD1 or TRBD2 for D (5 bases each). Between the trimmed V and J ends, which lost 5 bases and 1 base, there was a span of 18 bases. Germline assignment: CDR1 GTSNPN and CDR2 SVGIG (reference sequence). The CDR3 contains 15 residues.

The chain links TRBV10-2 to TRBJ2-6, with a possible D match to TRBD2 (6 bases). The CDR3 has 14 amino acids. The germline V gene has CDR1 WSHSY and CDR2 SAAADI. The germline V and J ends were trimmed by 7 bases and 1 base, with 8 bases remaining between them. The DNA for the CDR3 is TGCGCCAGCAATGGAGGGTCTGGGGCCAACGTCCTGACTTTC. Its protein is CASNGGSGANVLTF.

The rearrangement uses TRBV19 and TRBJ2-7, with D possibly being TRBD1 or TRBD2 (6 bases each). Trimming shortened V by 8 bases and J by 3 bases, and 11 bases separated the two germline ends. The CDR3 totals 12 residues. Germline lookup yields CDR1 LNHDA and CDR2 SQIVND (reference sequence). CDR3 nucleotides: TGTGCCAGTTCGGGGGCCAACTACGAGCAGTACTTC. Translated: CASSGANYEQYF. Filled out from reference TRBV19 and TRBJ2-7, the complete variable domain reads DGGITQSPKYLFRKEGQNVTLSCEQNLNHDAMYWYRQDPGQGLRLIYYSQIVNDFQKGDIAEGYSVSREKKESFPLTVTSAQKNPTAFYLCASSGANYEQYFGPGTRLTVT.

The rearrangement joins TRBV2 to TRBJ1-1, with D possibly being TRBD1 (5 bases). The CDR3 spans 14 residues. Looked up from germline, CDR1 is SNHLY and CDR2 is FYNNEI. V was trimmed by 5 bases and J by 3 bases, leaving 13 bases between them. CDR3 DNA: TGTGCCAGCAGTCTTGAGGGACGGGACACTGAAGCTTTCTTT. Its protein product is CASSLEGRDTEAFF.

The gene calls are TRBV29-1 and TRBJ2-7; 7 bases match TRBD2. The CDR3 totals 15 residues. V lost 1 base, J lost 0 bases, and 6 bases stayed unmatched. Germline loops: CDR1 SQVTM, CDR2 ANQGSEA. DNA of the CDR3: TGCAGCGTTGAAGGGGCGGGGGACGTCTCCTACGAGCAGTACTTC. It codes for CSVEGAGDVSYEQYF.

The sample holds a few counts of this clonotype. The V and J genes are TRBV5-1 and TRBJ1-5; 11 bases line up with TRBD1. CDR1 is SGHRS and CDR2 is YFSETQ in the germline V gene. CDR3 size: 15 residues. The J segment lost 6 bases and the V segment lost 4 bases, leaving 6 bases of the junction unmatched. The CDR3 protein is CASSPDRGLGQPQHF. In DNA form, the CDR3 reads TGCGCCAGCAGCCCGGACAGGGGGCTGGGTCAGCCCCAGCATTTT.

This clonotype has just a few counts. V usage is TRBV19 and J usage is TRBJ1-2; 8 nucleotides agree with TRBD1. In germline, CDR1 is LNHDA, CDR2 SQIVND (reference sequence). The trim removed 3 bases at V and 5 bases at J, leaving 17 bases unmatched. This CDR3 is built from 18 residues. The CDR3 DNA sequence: TGTGCCAGTAGTATGGCTCTTTTGGGTACAGGGGGAAGGTATGGCTACACCTTC. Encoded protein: CASSMALLGTGGRYGYTF. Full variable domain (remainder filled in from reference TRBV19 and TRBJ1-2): DGGITQSPKYLFRKEGQNVTLSCEQNLNHDAMYWYRQDPGQGLRLIYYSQIVNDFQKGDIAEGYSVSREKKESFPLTVTSAQKNPTAFYLCASSMALLGTGGRYGYTFGSGTRLTVV.

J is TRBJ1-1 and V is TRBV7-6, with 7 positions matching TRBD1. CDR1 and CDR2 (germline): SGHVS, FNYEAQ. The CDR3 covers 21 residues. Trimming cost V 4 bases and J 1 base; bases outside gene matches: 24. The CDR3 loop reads CASSSPFEGANWKGGNTEAFF. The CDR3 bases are TGTGCCAGCAGCTCCCCTTTCGAGGGGGCGAACTGGAAGGGTGGGAACACTGAAGCTTTCTTT.